The present entry profiles one TCR beta chain with its context. Its antigen is not known. This sample was taken from a study of Ad26.COV2.S vaccination and SARS-CoV-2 variants. General study points: After vaccination, reports described spike-specific CD8+ and CD4+ T cell responses as showing substantial breadth.

CDR1 is KGHDR, CDR2 SFDVKD, per germline. This CDR3 has 13 amino acids. Trimming took off 3 bases at V and 3 bases at J, with 7 bases between the two ends. Data came from immunoSEQ multiplex PCR; TCRdb stores just in-frame clones and leaves some out. In the table there are about 680,000 clones, about 89% of which are singletons. The treatment is: about 20 received Ad26.COV2.S at low or high dose, single or two shots; about 5 received placebo; per-sample allocation not given. Samples were taken on day 63 after the first vaccine or placebo injection. This TCR was sampled from a person between 18 and 65 years old who received the Ad26.COV2.S COVID-19 vaccine or a placebo. The chain employs TRBV24-1 and TRBJ1-1; D gene ambiguous. Sequenced here: peripheral blood, sampled in a trial of Ad26.COV2.S vaccine versus placebo. The CDR3 DNA sequence: TGTGCCACCAGTGATGGGGTTTACACTGAAGCTTTCTTT. As protein: CATSDGVYTEAFF.